This passage covers 18 T cell receptor beta chains from one sample sequenced in a study of blood T cells in healthy people across ages. Sample-barcoded 5' priming and a J-beta primer mix drove a second PCR of about 6 to 11 cycles. Via MiXCR, TCRdb re-called the 5' RACE reads, giving one row per CDR3 protein. The data contain 1.5 million to 2 million distinct CDR3 sequences, just under 50% of them singletons. What was sequenced was blood. The receptor source for this set is a woman between 40 and 50 years old in good health.

This chain uses TRBV4-1 with TRBJ2-4; D may correspond to TRBD1 or TRBD2 (6 bases each). The J call may be incorrect, as the DNA end agrees better with TRBJ2-7. This CDR3 has 16 residues. Germline CDR1 and CDR2: MGHRA and YSYEKL. CDR3 nucleotide sequence: TGCGCCAGCAGCCATCTGGGGGCGGGGCAGGGGAACGAGCAGTACTTC. This translates into CASSHLGAGQGNEQYF.

This chain joins TRBV5-8 and TRBJ1-4; no firm D call. The CDR3 has 14 amino acids. Trimming stripped 4 bases from V and 0 bases from J, with 7 bases between. From germline, CDR1 is SGHTS and CDR2 YDEGEE. CDR3 region: CASSGRTTNEKLFF. The CDR3 DNA is TGTGCCAGCAGCGGAAGGACAACTAATGAAAAACTGTTTTTT.

The chain joins TRBV7-8 to TRBJ2-1, with 12 bases fitting TRBD2. Germline V CDR1 and CDR2: SGHVS, FQNEAQ. This CDR3 has 16 amino acids. After removal of 4 bases from V and 7 bases from J, the junction contained 8 bases not matched to a gene. CDR3 protein: CASSSRRLAGENEQFF. In DNA form, the CDR3 reads TGTGCCAGCAGCTCCCGGCGACTAGCGGGGGAAAATGAGCAGTTCTTC. The full variable domain, its missing parts supplied by reference TRBV7-8 and TRBJ2-1, is GAGVSQSPRYKVAKRGQDVALRCDPISGHVSLFWYQQALGQGPEFLTYFQNEAQLDKSGLPSDRFFAERPEGSVSTLKIQRTQQEDSAVYLCASSSRRLAGENEQFFGPGTRLTVL.

CDR3 in amino acids: CSAGTSGNYGYTF. The CDR3 DNA reads TGCAGTGCCGGGACAAGCGGAAACTATGGCTACACCTTC. The chain combines TRBV20-1 with TRBJ1-2, with a possible D match to TRBD1 (6 bases). There are 13 residues in the CDR3. V was trimmed by 6 bases and J by 2 bases, leaving 13 bases between them. The V gene's germline CDR1 is DFQATT and CDR2 SNEGSKA (reference sequence).

The chain recombines TRBV2 with TRBJ1-2; D is unresolved. Looked up from germline, CDR1 is SNHLY and CDR2 is FYNNEI. The V gene lost 6 bases and the J gene lost 2 bases, with 7 bases spanning the gap. The CDR3 contains 12 residues. CDR3 DNA sequence: TGTGCCAGCAGCGGGGAGAACTATGGCTACACCTTC. It is translated as CASSGENYGYTF.

The chain combines TRBV7-2 with TRBJ2-4, with D possibly TRBD1 on 6 matching bases. Germline assignment: CDR1 SGHTA and CDR2 FQGNSA. Trimming took 3 bases from V and 8 from J, leaving 17 bases between them. CDR3 size: 15 residues. The DNA of the CDR3 is TGTGCCAGCAGCTTTACAGGGATCGGGGCCGACATTCAGTACTTC. Its translation: CASSFTGIGADIQYF.

This clonotype appeared a few times. The V and J genes are TRBV18 and TRBJ2-4; D perhaps matches TRBD2 (6 bases). The CDR3 loop spans 14 amino acids. Germline CDR1 and CDR2: KGHSH and LQKENI. The germline V and J ends were trimmed by 0 bases and 13 bases, with 16 bases remaining between them. The DNA for the CDR3 is TGTGCCAGCTCACCACCGGAGGGGCTGTTAGAGCAGTACTTC. This translates into CASSPPEGLLEQYF.

J is TRBJ2-1 and V is TRBV7-2; 10 bases agree with TRBD1. The germline gives CDR1 SGHTA, CDR2 FQGNSA. V lost 6 bases, J lost 6 bases, and 8 bases stayed unmatched. The CDR3 is made up of 15 amino acids. CDR3 DNA sequence: TGTGCCAGCAGTTCCAGGACAGGGGGGTTCAATGAGCAGTTCTTC. It specifies CASSSRTGGFNEQFF.

This chain links TRBV7-2 with TRBJ2-5; 9 nucleotides line up with TRBD2. V gave up 1 base and J gave up 11 bases; unmatched junction bases: 11. The V gene's germline CDR1 is SGHTA and CDR2 FQGNSA. The CDR3 loop spans 15 amino acids. In DNA form, the CDR3 reads TGTGCCAGCAGCTTAGGTTTTAGCGGGGGCGATGAGCAGTACTTC. It yields the protein CASSLGFSGGDEQYF.

This rearrangement joins TRBV25-1 to TRBJ2-3; 7 positions match TRBD1. From germline, CDR1 is MGHDK and CDR2 SYGVNS. This CDR3 is 15 amino acids long. Trimming removed 3 bases from V and 1 base from J; junction bases left unmatched: 4. CDR3: CASSDRQGGTDTQYF. The CDR3 nucleotides are TGTGCCAGCAGTGACCGGCAGGGGGGCACAGATACGCAGTATTTT. The whole variable domain, filled in from reference TRBV25-1 and TRBJ2-3, reads EADIYQTPRYLVIGTGKKITLECSQTMGHDKMYWYQQDPGMELHLIHYSYGVNSTEKGDLSSESTVSRIRTEHFPLTLESARPSHTSQYLCASSDRQGGTDTQYFGPGTRLTVL.

Concerning this clonotype: A much larger clone differs by one base, so this may be a read error. The genes are TRBV28 and TRBJ2-5; 8 nucleotides match TRBD2. The germline gives CDR1 MDHEN, CDR2 SYDVKM. The CDR3 is 17 amino acids. V was pared by 6 bases and J by 4 bases, with 16 bases of the junction left unmatched. This CDR3 is CASRPRDPNGGGETQYF. The CDR3 DNA sequence: TGTGCCAGCAGGCCACGTGATCCTAACGGGGGGGGAGAGACCCAGTACTTC.

V gene TRBV20-1 combines with J gene TRBJ1-2; D not certain. The V gene lost 5 bases and the J gene lost 8 bases, with 9 bases spanning the gap. There are 10 residues in the CDR3. Germline V CDR1 and CDR2: DFQATT, SNEGSKA (reference sequence). This CDR3 is CSAPDGGYTF. The CDR3 coding sequence is TGCAGTGCTCCCGACGGCGGCTACACCTTC.

Here the CDR3 reads CASRIGGSTGELFF. The CDR3 DNA reads as TGTGCCAGCAGAATCGGAGGGAGCACCGGGGAGCTGTTTTTT. The chain is built from TRBV28 and TRBJ2-2; D perhaps matches TRBD2 (6 bases). The CDR3 has 14 amino acids. Per the germline V gene, CDR1 is MDHEN and CDR2 is SYDVKM. The germline V and J ends were trimmed by 6 bases and 4 bases, with 12 bases remaining between them.

The rearrangement joins TRBV7-2 to TRBJ2-5, with 15 bases identical to TRBD2. V was pared by 5 bases and J by 8 bases, with 9 bases of the junction left unmatched. CDR1 and CDR2 (germline): SGHTA, FQGNSA. The CDR3 is made up of 16 amino acids. The CDR3 bases are TGTGCCAGCAGCCCCCGGACTAGCGGGGGGGAGGTAACCCAGTACTTC. Translation: CASSPRTSGGEVTQYF. Combining the CDR3 with reference TRBV7-2 and TRBJ2-5 gives the whole variable domain GAGVSQSPSNKVTEKGKDVELRCDPISGHTALYWYRQSLGQGLEFLIYFQGNSAPDKSGLPSDRFSAERTGGSVSTLTIQRTQQEDSAVYLCASSPRTSGGEVTQYFGPGTRLLVL.

The V and J genes are TRBV5-1 and TRBJ1-4; D ambiguous. Germline V gene lookup returns CDR1 SGHRS and CDR2 YFSETQ. The CDR3 runs to 19 residues. Trimming removed 0 bases from V and 0 bases from J, with 18 bases in between. The CDR3 here is CASSLVTAGYKTTNEKLFF. The DNA of the CDR3 is TGCGCCAGCAGCTTGGTAACCGCAGGCTACAAAACAACTAATGAAAAACTGTTTTTT. Based on the CDR3 plus reference TRBV5-1 and TRBJ1-4, the full variable domain is KAGVTQTPRYLIKTRGQQVTLSCSPISGHRSVSWYQQTPGQGLQFLFEYFSETQRNKGNFPGRFSGRQFSNSRSEMNVSTLELGDSALYLCASSLVTAGYKTTNEKLFFGSGTQLSVL.

The CDR3 sequence is CASSEYRGRGYGYTF. In nucleotides, the CDR3 is TGTGCCAGCAGTGAATACAGGGGACGTGGGTATGGCTACACCTTC. The gene calls are TRBV25-1 and TRBJ1-2; maybe TRBD1 (6 bases). From germline, CDR1 is MGHDK and CDR2 SYGVNS. The length of the CDR3 is 15 residues. V was shortened by 0 bases and J by 5 bases, with 13 bases between the two germline ends.

V is TRBV4-3 and J is TRBJ2-1; tentative D call: TRBD2 (6 bases). This CDR3 contains 17 residues. Between the trimmed V and J ends, which lost 4 bases and 4 bases, there was a span of 20 bases. Germline CDR1 LGHNA, CDR2 YSLEER. CDR3 bases: TGCGCCAGCAGCCTAGATGGCGGGGAGTTCGGGTACAATGAGCAGTTCTTC. This translates into CASSLDGGEFGYNEQFF.

The J gene is TRBJ2-1, the V gene TRBV6-4; D is unresolved. The germline CDR1 and CDR2 sequences are MRHNA and SNTAGT. The CDR3 consists of 12 residues. V shed 0 bases and J shed 10 bases, with 7 bases lying between them. Here the CDR3 reads CASSDSNSEQFF. As DNA, the CDR3 is TGTGCCAGCAGTGACTCGAATAGCGAGCAGTTCTTC.